A single sample is the source of the 3 T cell receptor beta chains below, sequenced in a study of cytomegalovirus exposure and HLA in healthy donors. The table came from immunoSEQ multiplex PCR; TCRdb's copy has only in-frame clones and leaves some out. This repertoire shows roughly 48,000 clones, roughly 88% found once; its top ten account for about 7%. The specimen sequenced was PBMCs. All receptors come from a woman aged 30 to 39 in good health and CMV-seronegative.

The chain has TRBV6-6 and TRBJ1-1; 10 positions agree with TRBD1. The CDR3 consists of 15 residues. J lost 7 bases, V lost 7 bases, and 12 bases had no gene match. Germline V gene sequence: CDR1 MNHNY, CDR2 SVGAGI (reference sequence). The CDR3 protein is CASTWGTGERSEAFF. The CDR3 nucleotides read TGTGCCAGCACTTGGGGGACAGGGGAAAGGAGTGAAGCTTTCTTT.

Remarks on this clone: One junction end does not reproduce the germline sequence, and a read error may be involved. The V call is TRBV11-3, the J call TRBJ2-7, with D possibly called TRBD1 or TRBD2 (5 bases each). The germline gives CDR1 SGHNT, CDR2 YENEEA. The CDR3 has 15 amino acids. CDR3 amino acids: CASSLGVGSTNEQYF. CDR3 sequence (DNA): TGCGCCAGCAGCTTAGGGGTAGGGAGTACCAACGAGCAGTACTTC. The complete variable domain, with remaining parts taken from reference TRBV11-3 and TRBJ2-7, reads EAGVVQSPRYKIIEKKQPVAFWCNPISGHNTLYWYLQNLGQGPELLIRYENEEAVDDSQLPKDRFSAERLKGVDSTLKIQPAELGDSAVYLCASSLGVGSTNEQYFGPGTRLTVT.

This clone was seen only a few times. The rearrangement uses TRBV27 and TRBJ1-2, with TRBD1 matching 9 bases. The CDR3 covers 11 residues. V gave up 9 bases and J gave up 8 bases; unmatched junction bases: 4. Germline V lookup: CDR1 MNHEY, CDR2 SMNVEV (reference sequence). DNA of the CDR3: TGTGCCAGTCGGACAGGGGAAGGCTACACCTTC. Residues: CASRTGEGYTF.